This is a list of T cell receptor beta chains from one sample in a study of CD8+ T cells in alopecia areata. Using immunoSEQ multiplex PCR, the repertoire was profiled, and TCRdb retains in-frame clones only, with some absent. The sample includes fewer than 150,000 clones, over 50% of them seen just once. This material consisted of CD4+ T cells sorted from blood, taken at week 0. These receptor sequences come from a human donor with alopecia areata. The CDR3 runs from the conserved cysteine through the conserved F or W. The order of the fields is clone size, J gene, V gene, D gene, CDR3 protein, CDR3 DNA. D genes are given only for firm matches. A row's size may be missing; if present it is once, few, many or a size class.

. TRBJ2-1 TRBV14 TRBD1 CASSQHGDRDHDEQFF TGTGCCAGCAGCCAACATGGGGACAGGGACCACGATGAGCAGTTCTTC
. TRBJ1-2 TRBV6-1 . CASSEVTDNYGYTF TGTGCCAGCAGTGAAGTCACAGATAACTATGGCTACACCTTC
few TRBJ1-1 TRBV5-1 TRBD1 CASSLSGQGFTEAFF TGCGCCAGCAGCTTGTCCGGACAGGGGTTCACTGAAGCTTTCTTT
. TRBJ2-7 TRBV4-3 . CASSQGIGEQYF TGCGCCAGCAGCCAAGGGATCGGGGAGCAGTACTTC
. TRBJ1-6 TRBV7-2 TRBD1 CASSSGTGFSLHF TGTGCCAGCAGCTCCGGGACAGGGTTCTCCCTCCACTTT
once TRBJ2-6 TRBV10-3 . CAIRTGPHSGANVLTF TGTGCCATCAGGACCGGGCCTCACTCTGGGGCCAACGTCCTGACTTTC
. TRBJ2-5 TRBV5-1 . CASSGRTQETQYF TGCGCCAGCAGCGGACGCACCCAAGAGACCCAGTACTTC
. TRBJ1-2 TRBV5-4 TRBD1 CASSSVLDRENGGYTF TGTGCCAGCAGCTCGGTATTGGACAGGGAAAACGGTGGCTACACCTTC
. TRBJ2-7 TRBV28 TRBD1 CASSLPIGQATYEQYF TGTGCCAGCAGTCTACCGATAGGACAGGCGACCTACGAGCAGTACTTC
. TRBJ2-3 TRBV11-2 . CASSRAQGFSDTQYF TGTGCCAGCAGCCGGGCACAGGGATTCTCAGATACGCAGTATTTT
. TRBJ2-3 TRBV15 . CATAGEGVTDTQYF TGTGCCACCGCGGGCGAGGGGGTCACAGATACGCAGTATTTT
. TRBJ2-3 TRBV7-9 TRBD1 CASSLDRQGDTQYF TGTGCCAGCAGCTTGGACAGGCAGGGAGATACGCAGTATTTT
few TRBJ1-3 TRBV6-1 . CASSRGISGNTIYF TGTGCCAGCAGTCGTGGGATCTCTGGAAACACCATATATTTT
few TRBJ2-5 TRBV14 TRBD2 CASSLRTSGRQTQYF TGTGCCAGCAGCCTCCGGACTAGCGGGAGACAGACCCAGTACTTC
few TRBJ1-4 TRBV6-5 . CASSYSGITTNEKLFF TGTGCCAGCAGTTACAGCGGGATTACAACTAATGAAAAACTGTTTTTT
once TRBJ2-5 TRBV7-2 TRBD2 CASSAGTSAQETQYF TGTGCCAGCAGCGCCGGGACTAGCGCGCAAGAGACCCAGTACTTC
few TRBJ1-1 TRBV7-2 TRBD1 CASSLTGESGTEAFF TGTGCCAGCAGCCTAACAGGGGAGAGTGGGACTGAAGCTTTCTTT
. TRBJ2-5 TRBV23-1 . CASSQSGRTQETQYF TGCGCCAGCAGTCAATCAGGCAGGACGCAAGAGACCCAGTACTTC
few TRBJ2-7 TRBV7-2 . CASSLVVMGSEQYF TGTGCCAGCAGCTTAGTAGTTATGGGATCCGAGCAGTACTTC
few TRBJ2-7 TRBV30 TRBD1 CAWSSRDRNPQYF TGTGCCTGGAGTTCTCGGGACAGAAATCCTCAGTACTTC
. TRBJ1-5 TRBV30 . CAWRDRGASNQPQHF TGTGCCTGGAGGGATCGAGGGGCGAGCAATCAGCCCCAGCATTTT
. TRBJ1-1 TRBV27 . CASSRTGVAEAFF TGTGCCAGCAGTCGGACCGGGGTCGCTGAAGCTTTCTTT
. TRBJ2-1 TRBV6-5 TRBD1 CASNPGTGSYNEQFF TGTGCCAGCAACCCCGGGACAGGAAGCTACAATGAGCAGTTCTTC
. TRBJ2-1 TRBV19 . CASSPRSGSYNEQFF TGTGCCAGTAGTCCCCGTAGCGGATCCTACAATGAGCAGTTCTTC
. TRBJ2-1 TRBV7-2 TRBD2 CASSLSPGRVEQFF TGTGCCAGCAGCTTATCCCCCGGGAGGGTTGAGCAGTTCTTC
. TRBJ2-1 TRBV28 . CASSSGDAHNEQFF TGTGCCAGCAGTTCTGGAGACGCGCACAATGAGCAGTTCTTC
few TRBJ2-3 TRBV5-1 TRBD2 CASSSSLAQEPGDTQYF TGCGCCAGCAGTTCCTCACTAGCGCAAGAACCGGGAGATACGCAGTATTTT
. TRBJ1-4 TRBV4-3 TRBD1 CASSQETGRNGEKLFF TGCGCCAGCAGCCAAGAGACAGGGAGGAATGGTGAAAAACTGTTTTTT
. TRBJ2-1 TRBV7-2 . CASSLIGLEQFF TGTGCCAGCAGCTTAATTGGGCTTGAGCAGTTCTTC
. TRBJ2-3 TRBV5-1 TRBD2 CASSLATTSGPSTDTQYF TGCGCCAGCAGCTTGGCTACGACTAGCGGGCCGAGCACAGATACGCAGTATTTT
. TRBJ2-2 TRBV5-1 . CASSLGQGVPGELFF TGCGCCAGCAGCTTGGGGCAGGGTGTCCCCGGGGAGCTGTTTTTT
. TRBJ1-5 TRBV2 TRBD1 CASRDRGHGDQPQHF TGTGCCAGCAGAGACAGGGGGCACGGTGATCAGCCCCAGCATTTT
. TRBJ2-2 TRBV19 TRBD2 CASSMRAGGQPGELFF TGTGCCAGTAGTATGAGAGCGGGAGGACAGCCCGGGGAGCTGTTTTTT
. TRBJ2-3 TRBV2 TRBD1 CASRPDRGGTDTQYF TGTGCCAGCAGACCGGACAGGGGAGGCACAGATACGCAGTATTTT
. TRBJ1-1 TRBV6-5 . CASSYRGKGTEAFF TGTGCCAGCAGTTACCGGGGTAAGGGCACTGAAGCTTTCTTT
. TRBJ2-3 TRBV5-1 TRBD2 CASSPGTSVRTDTQYF TGCGCCAGCAGCCCCGGGACTAGCGTACGCACAGATACGCAGTATTTT
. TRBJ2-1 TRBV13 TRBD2 CASSLVAGGSYNEQFF TGTGCCAGCAGCTTGGTAGCGGGGGGGTCCTACAATGAGCAGTTCTTC
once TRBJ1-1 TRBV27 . CASSLEGYSEAFF TGTGCCAGCAGTTTAGAGGGCTATTCTGAAGCTTTCTTT
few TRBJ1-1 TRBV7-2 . CASSPRTEAFF TGTGCCAGCAGCCCTCGCACTGAAGCTTTCTTT
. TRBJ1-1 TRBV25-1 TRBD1 CASRKQGVTEAFF TGTGCCAGCAGAAAACAGGGGGTTACTGAAGCTTTCTTT
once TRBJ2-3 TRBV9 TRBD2 CASSVDLAGGTDTQYF TGTGCCAGCAGCGTAGATCTAGCGGGAGGGACAGATACGCAGTATTTT
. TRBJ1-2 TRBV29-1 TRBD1 CSVESAGGGYGYTF TGCAGCGTTGAATCGGCAGGGGGAGGCTATGGCTACACCTTC